A selection of T cell receptor beta chains follows, all from one sample in a study of cytomegalovirus exposure and HLA in healthy donors. Sequenced by immunoSEQ multiplex PCR; TCRdb stores in-frame clones only, minus some. The sample records under 200,000 clones, just under 80% being singletons. Sequencing was carried out using PBMCs. Receptors were obtained from a man under 40 in good health and CMV-seronegative. CDR3s include the opening cysteine and the closing phenylalanine or tryptophan. A D gene is named only where the DNA matches it firmly. Not every row has a clone size; where given, it reads once, few, many or a size class.

j_gene	d_gene	abundance	v_gene	CDR3nt	CDR3aa
TRBJ1-5	.	.	TRBV7-8	TGTGCCAGCAGCTTAGCGGGTATGACAGGTAGGCAGCCCCAGCATTTT	CASSLAGMTGRQPQHF
TRBJ2-7	.	few	TRBV2	TGTGCCAGCAGTGCCGGACAGAACGCCTACGAGCAGTACTTC	CASSAGQNAYEQYF
TRBJ1-1	.	.	TRBV7-8	TGTGCCAGCAGCTTATACTCGACATTTGACACTGAAGCTTTCTTT	CASSLYSTFDTEAFF
TRBJ1-1	.	.	TRBV6-6	TGTGCCAGCAGCCCAGAAAAGGCACTAATGAACACTGAAGCTTTCTTT	CASSPEKALMNTEAFF
TRBJ2-1	.	.	TRBV6-5	TGTGCCAGCAGTCGCGGGACAGACTTCTACAATGAGCAGTTCTTC	CASSRGTDFYNEQFF
TRBJ2-1	.	few	TRBV4-1	TGCGCCAGCAGCCAAGGTTTAAGCGGCCAATACAATGAGCAGTTCTTC	CASSQGLSGQYNEQFF
TRBJ2-3	.	once	TRBV4-3	TGCGCCAGCAGCCAAGCCGGGAGATGGAGCACAGATACGCAGTATTTT	CASSQAGRWSTDTQYF
TRBJ1-2	.	.	TRBV7-2	TGTGCCAGCAGCTTAGGGGAGGTTGGGGACTATGGCTACACCTTC	CASSLGEVGDYGYTF
TRBJ2-1	.	.	TRBV4-2	TGTGCCAGCAGCCAAAGGAAGGGGCCCTACAATGAGCAGTTCTTC	CASSQRKGPYNEQFF
TRBJ2-1	.	.	TRBV29-1	TGCAGCGTACCCCACGGGAATGAGCAGTTCTTC	CSVPHGNEQFF
TRBJ2-2	TRBD2	.	TRBV2	TGTGCCAGCAGTGGTACGGGAGGGCCCTCGGGCGGGGAGCTGTTTTTT	CASSGTGGPSGGELFF
TRBJ1-2	.	.	TRBV5-1	TGCGCCAGCAGCTCCGGGGGTTTCTATGGCTACACCTTC	CASSSGGFYGYTF
TRBJ2-2	.	.	TRBV5-1	TGCGCCAGCACCCCACTGGGGGGGGCCACCGGGGAGCTGTTTTTT	CASTPLGGATGELFF
TRBJ2-5	.	.	TRBV19	TGTGCCAGTAGTATAATCCGGAGGGGCATCCAAGAGACCCAGTACTTC	CASSIIRRGIQETQYF
TRBJ1-3	.	.	TRBV5-1	TGCGCCAGCAGCTCTAGCCTCCAGGGGACTGGAAACACCATATATTTT	CASSSSLQGTGNTIYF
TRBJ2-7	.	.	TRBV6-6	TGTGCCAGCAGTTACTCGTACGACAGTTCTGAAAACGTCTTC	CASSYSYDSSENVF
TRBJ2-1	TRBD1	few	TRBV11-2	TGTGCCAGCAGCCCGGACAGGCTATACAATGAGCAGTTCTTC	CASSPDRLYNEQFF
TRBJ2-1	TRBD1	.	TRBV28	TGTGCCAGCAGTTTCCGGACAGGGGGCTACAATGAGCAGTTCTTC	CASSFRTGGYNEQFF
TRBJ2-2	TRBD2	once	TRBV7-2	TGTGCCAGCAGGCCCCTAGCGGGAGCTCGCGGGGAGCTGTTTTTT	CASRPLAGARGELFF
TRBJ2-7	TRBD1	.	TRBV6-5	TGTGCCAGCACCCAGGGGACAGGGGGATGGCAGTACTTC	CASTQGTGGWQYF
TRBJ2-3	TRBD2	.	TRBV27	TGTGCCAGCAGTTCACCGGGGGGGGCCACAGATACGCAGTATTTT	CASSSPGGATDTQYF
TRBJ2-7	TRBD1	.	TRBV29-1	TGCAGCGTTGGTAGGGGGACAGGGGCCAACGAGCAGTACTTC	CSVGRGTGANEQYF
TRBJ2-5	TRBD2	once	TRBV19	TGTGCCAGTAGCTCCTTGGGGGGGCAAGAGACCCAGTACTTC	CASSSLGGQETQYF
TRBJ2-3	TRBD1	once	TRBV6-4	TGTGCCAGCAGCAACAGGGGGACAGATACGCAGTATTTT	CASSNRGTDTQYF
TRBJ1-1	.	.	TRBV6-5	TGTGCCAGCGGGAGGGGGGGCCATGAAGCTTTCTTT	CASGRGGHEAFF
TRBJ2-5	TRBD1	.	TRBV18	TGTGCCAGCTCACCTCCCCGGACAGGGGGAGAGACCCAGTACTTC	CASSPPRTGGETQYF
TRBJ2-3	TRBD2	.	TRBV5-1	TGCGCCAGCAGCATACTAGCGGGAGGGCCGGGGGATACGCAGTATTTT	CASSILAGGPGDTQYF
TRBJ2-2	TRBD2	.	TRBV7-2	TGTGCCAGCAGCCTCGGACTAGCGGGATTATCCGGGGAGCTGTTTTTT	CASSLGLAGLSGELFF
TRBJ2-4	.	once	TRBV5-4	TGTGCCAGCAGCTTAGACGGAGCTCTAGCCAAAAACATTCAGTACTTC	CASSLDGALAKNIQYF
TRBJ2-1	.	.	TRBV30	TGTGCCTGTGAGCCCCGGCGGCCTGAGCAGTTCTTC	CACEPRRPEQFF
TRBJ2-7	TRBD2	.	TRBV5-1	TGCGCCAGCAGCTTGTTTGGCGGGAGGGAACTCGAGCAGTACTTC	CASSLFGGRELEQYF
TRBJ2-1	TRBD2	.	TRBV5-1	TGCGCCAGCAGCTCCAGGGAGGGGACCTACAATGAGCAGTTCTTC	CASSSREGTYNEQFF
TRBJ1-3	.	.	TRBV5-1	TGCGCCAGCAGCTTTTCTCTGGCCATCTCTGGAAACACCATATATTTT	CASSFSLAISGNTIYF
TRBJ1-5	.	few	TRBV9	TGTGCCAGCAGCGTAGTAGTGAGAGGTATGGGGGCTTGCAATCAGCCCCAGCATTTT	CASSVVVRGMGACNQPQHF
TRBJ1-1	.	.	TRBV4-3	TGCGCCAGCAGCAAAAGAGAGCCAGGGAACACTGAAGCTTTCTTT	CASSKREPGNTEAFF